This T cell receptor beta chain emerged from a study of CD8+ T cells in alopecia areata. Comments on this clone: The antigen is unknown.

Germline V gene sequence: CDR1 MDHEN, CDR2 SYDVKM. The CDR3 consists of 13 residues. Between the trimmed V and J ends, which lost 3 bases and 3 bases, there was a span of 9 bases. Samples from alopecia areata patients were lesional scalp punch biopsies and peripheral blood. PBMCs, the starting material, were the source of sorted CD4+ and CD8+ T cells. Sequencing templates came from extracted RNA that was reverse transcribed into cDNA. Sequencing used immunoSEQ multiplex PCR; TCRdb keeps in-frame clones, though not all of them. This repertoire shows 60,000 to 65,000 clones, roughly 45% found once; its top ten account for roughly 47%. Points from the study as a whole: Resident alphabeta T cells of normal skin are also sequenced in scalp samples. In lesional scalp, particularly from alopecia totalis/universalis, clonality was higher than in normal scalp.

This TCR was sampled from a human donor with alopecia areata. What was sequenced was NKG2D-low CD8+ T cells sorted from blood. V and J are TRBV28 and TRBJ2-7; D not certain. The CDR3 sequence is CASSFSGSYEQYF. The CDR3 nucleotides are TGTGCCAGCAGTTTCTCTGGCAGCTACGAGCAGTACTTC.